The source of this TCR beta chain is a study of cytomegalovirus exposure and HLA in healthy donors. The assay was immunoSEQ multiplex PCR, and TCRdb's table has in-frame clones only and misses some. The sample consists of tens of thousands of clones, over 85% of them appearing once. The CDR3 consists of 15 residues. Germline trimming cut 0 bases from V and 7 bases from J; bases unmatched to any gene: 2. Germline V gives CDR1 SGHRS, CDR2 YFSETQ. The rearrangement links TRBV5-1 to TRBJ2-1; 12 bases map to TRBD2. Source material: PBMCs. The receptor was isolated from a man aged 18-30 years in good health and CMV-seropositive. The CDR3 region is CASSLGGTSGNEQFF. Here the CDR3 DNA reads TGCGCCAGCAGCTTGGGCGGGACTAGCGGGAATGAGCAGTTCTTC.